Many counts were recorded for the clone carrying this T cell receptor beta chain. The germline V gene has CDR1 MDHEN and CDR2 SYDVKM. With 2 bases removed from V and 2 bases from J, the gap between germline ends came to 10 bases. This CDR3 is 15 amino acids long. This sample is part of a study of naive and memory T cell subsets. An equimolar mix of two oligonucleotides served as the beta constant-region primer for TRBC1 and TRBC2. TCRdb re-derived calls from the UMI-ligation and nested PCR reads in MiXCR, one entry per CDR3 protein. The sample comprises fewer than 30,000 distinct CDR3 sequences, roughly a tenth of which are singletons, and about a sixth rests with the top ten.

This clonotype was obtained from a human donor in good health. Sequenced sample: effector memory CD4+ T cells from blood. This sample's subset: effector memory, CD45RA- CD27-. V gene TRBV28 combines with J gene TRBJ1-5, with D unresolved. The chain's CDR3 is CASSLPGSRNQPQHF. As DNA, the CDR3 is TGTGCCAGCAGTTTACCGGGTTCACGCAATCAGCCCCAGCATTTT.